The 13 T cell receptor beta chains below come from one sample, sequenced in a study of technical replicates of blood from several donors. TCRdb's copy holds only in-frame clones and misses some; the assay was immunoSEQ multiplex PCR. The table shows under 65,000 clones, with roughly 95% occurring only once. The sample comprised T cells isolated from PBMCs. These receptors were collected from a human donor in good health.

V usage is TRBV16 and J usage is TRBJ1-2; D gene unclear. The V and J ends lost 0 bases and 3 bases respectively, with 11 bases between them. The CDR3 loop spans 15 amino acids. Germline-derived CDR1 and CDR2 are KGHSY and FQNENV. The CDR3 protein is CASSQSGRVYYGYTF. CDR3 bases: TGTGCCAGCAGCCAATCAGGGCGGGTCTACTATGGCTACACCTTC.

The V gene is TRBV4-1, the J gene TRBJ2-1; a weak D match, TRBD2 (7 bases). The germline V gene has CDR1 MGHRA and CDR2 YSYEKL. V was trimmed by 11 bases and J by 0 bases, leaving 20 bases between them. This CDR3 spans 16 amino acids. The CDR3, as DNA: TGCGCCGCGGGGTTGGGCGGGGGCAGCTCCTACAATGAGCAGTTCTTC. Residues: CAAGLGGGSSYNEQFF.

CDR3: CASSRDTSFEAFF. CDR3 in DNA: TGTGCCAGCAGTCGGGACACTTCCTTTGAAGCTTTCTTT. V is TRBV28 and J is TRBJ1-1, with D perhaps matching TRBD1 (6 bases). Deletions cut 5 bases from V and 7 bases from J, with 14 bases between. Germline V CDR1 and CDR2: MDHEN, SYDVKM. The CDR3 consists of 13 residues.

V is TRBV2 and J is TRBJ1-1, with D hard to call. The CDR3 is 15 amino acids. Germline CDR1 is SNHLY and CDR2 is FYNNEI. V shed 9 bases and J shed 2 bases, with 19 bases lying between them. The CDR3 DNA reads TGTGCCAGTCTCACTTATCCGGGGTCTAACACTGAAGCTTTCTTT. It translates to CASLTYPGSNTEAFF.

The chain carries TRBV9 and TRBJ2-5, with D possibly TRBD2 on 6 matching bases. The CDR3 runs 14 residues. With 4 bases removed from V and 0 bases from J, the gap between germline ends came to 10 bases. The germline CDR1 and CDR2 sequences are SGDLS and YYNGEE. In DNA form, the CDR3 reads TGTGCCAGCAGCCTTAGCGGCAACCAAGAGACCCAGTACTTC. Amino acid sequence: CASSLSGNQETQYF.

CDR3 DNA sequence: TGTGCCATCAGTCCAAGAACTAGCGGGAGTGGCGATACGCAGTATTTT. It specifies CAISPRTSGSGDTQYF. The V and J genes are TRBV10-3 and TRBJ2-3; 11 nucleotides match TRBD2. V was clipped by 5 bases and J by 6 bases; unmatched bases: 10. Germline CDR1 and CDR2: ENHRY and SYGVKD. The CDR3 covers 16 residues.

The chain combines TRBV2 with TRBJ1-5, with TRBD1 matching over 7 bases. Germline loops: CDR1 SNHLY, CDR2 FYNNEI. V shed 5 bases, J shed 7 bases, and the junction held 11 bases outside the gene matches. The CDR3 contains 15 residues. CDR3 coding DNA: TGTGCCAGCAGTCGGACCGGGACAGCGGAACAGCCCCAGCATTTT. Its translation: CASSRTGTAEQPQHF.

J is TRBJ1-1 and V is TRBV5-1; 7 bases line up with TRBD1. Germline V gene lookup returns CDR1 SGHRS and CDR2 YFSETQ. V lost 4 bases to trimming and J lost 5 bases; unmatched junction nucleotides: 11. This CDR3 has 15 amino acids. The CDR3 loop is CASSRLGGGRTEAFF. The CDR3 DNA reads TGCGCCAGCAGCCGCTTAGGGGGCGGAAGGACTGAAGCTTTCTTT.

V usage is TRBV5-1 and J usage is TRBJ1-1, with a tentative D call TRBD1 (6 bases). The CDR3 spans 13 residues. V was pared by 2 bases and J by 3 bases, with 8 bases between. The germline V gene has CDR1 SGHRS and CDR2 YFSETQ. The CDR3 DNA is TGCGCCAGCAGCTTCAGGGGATACACTGAAGCTTTCTTT. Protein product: CASSFRGYTEAFF. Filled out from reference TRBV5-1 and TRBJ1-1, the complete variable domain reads KAGVTQTPRYLIKTRGQQVTLSCSPISGHRSVSWYQQTPGQGLQFLFEYFSETQRNKGNFPGRFSGRQFSNSRSEMNVSTLELGDSALYLCASSFRGYTEAFFGQGTRLTVV.

CDR3 DNA sequence: TGTGCCAGCAGCACGGGACAGGGCGCCTACGAGCAGTACTTC. It encodes CASSTGQGAYEQYF. The V call is TRBV6-5, the J call TRBJ2-7; 9 nucleotides agree with TRBD1. Germline V gene sequence: CDR1 MNHEY, CDR2 SVGAGI. The trim removed 6 bases at V and 2 bases at J, leaving 5 bases unmatched. The CDR3 is made up of 14 amino acids.

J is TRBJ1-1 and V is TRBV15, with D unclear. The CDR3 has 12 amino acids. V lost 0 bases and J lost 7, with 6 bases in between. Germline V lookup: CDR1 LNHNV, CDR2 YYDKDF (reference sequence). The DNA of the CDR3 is TGTGCCACCAGCAGAGAAACTATTGAAGCTTTCTTT. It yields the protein CATSRETIEAFF.

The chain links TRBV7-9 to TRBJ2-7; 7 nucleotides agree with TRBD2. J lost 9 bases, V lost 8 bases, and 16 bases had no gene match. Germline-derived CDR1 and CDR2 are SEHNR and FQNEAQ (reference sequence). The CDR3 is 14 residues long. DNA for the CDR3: TGTGCCAGCGGGGGGGGGAGCGAGCTTCATGGGCAGTACTTC. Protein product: CASGGGSELHGQYF.

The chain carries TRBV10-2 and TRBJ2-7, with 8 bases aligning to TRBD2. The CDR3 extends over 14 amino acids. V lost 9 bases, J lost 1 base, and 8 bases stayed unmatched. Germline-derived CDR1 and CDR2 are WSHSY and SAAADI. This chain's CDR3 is CASRAGGQSYEQYF. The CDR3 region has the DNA TGCGCCAGTAGGGCGGGAGGCCAGTCCTACGAGCAGTACTTC.